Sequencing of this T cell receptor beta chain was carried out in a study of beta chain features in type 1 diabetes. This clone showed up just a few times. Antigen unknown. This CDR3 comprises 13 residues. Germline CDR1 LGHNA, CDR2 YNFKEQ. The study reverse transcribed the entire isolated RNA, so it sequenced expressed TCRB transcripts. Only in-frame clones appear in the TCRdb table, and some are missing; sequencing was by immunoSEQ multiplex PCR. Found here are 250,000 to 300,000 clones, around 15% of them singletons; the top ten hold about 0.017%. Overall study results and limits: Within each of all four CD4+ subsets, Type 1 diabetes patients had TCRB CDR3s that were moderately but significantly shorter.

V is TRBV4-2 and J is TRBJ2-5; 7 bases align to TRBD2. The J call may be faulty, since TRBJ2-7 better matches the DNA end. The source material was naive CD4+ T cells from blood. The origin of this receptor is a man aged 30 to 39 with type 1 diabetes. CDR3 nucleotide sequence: TGTGCCAGCAGCCAAGGTAGCGGGTACGAGCAGTACTTC. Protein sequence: CASSQGSGYEQYF.